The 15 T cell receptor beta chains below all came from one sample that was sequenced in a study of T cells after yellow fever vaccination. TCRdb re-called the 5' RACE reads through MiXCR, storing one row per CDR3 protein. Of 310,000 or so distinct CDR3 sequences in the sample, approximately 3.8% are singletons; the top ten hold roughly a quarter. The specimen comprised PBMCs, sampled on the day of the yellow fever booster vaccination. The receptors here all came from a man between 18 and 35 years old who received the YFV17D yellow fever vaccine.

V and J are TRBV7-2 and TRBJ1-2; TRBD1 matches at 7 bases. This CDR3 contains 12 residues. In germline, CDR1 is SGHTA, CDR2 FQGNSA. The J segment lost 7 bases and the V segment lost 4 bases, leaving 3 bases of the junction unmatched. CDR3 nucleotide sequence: TGTGCCAGCAGCTCAACAGGGGCTGGCTACACCTTC. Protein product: CASSSTGAGYTF.

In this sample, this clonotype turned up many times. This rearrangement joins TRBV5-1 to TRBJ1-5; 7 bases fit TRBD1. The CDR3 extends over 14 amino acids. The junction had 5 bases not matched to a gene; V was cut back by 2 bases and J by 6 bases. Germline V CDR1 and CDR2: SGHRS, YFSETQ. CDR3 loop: CASSFTGVGQPQHF. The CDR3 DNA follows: TGCGCCAGCAGCTTTACAGGGGTGGGTCAGCCCCAGCATTTT.

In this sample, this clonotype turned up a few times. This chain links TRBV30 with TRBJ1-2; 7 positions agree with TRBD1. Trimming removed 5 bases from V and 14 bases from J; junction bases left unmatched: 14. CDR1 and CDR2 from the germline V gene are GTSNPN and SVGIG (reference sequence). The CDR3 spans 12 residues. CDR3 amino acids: CAWAAQGVYSTF. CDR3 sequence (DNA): TGTGCCTGGGCTGCCCAGGGGGTTTATTCTACCTTC.

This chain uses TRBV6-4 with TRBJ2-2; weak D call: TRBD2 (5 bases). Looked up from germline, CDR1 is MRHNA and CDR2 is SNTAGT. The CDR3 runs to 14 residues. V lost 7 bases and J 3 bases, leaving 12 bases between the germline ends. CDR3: CASKSDSYTGELFF. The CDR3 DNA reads TGTGCCAGCAAGTCGGACTCGTACACCGGGGAGCTGTTTTTT.

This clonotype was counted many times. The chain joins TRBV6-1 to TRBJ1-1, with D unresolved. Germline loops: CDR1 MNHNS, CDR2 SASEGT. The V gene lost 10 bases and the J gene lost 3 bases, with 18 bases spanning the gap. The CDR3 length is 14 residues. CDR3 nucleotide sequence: TGTGCCACCGACTCCAAGGAGACCCACACTGAAGCTTTCTTT. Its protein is CATDSKETHTEAFF.

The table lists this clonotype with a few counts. As DNA, the CDR3 is TGTGCCAGCAGCTCAAACATGGGTGAGCAGTACTTC. Its translation is CASSSNMGEQYF. V and J are TRBV7-6 and TRBJ2-7; D unclear. This CDR3 is built from 12 residues. The V gene lost 4 bases and the J gene lost 7 bases, with 11 bases spanning the gap. The V gene's germline CDR1 is SGHVS and CDR2 FNYEAQ.

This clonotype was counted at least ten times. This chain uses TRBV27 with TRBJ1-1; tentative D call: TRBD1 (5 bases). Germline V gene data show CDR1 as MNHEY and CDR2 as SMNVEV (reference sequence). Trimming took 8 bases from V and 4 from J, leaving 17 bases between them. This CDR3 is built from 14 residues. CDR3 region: CASGTAPAGTEAFF. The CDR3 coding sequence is TGTGCCAGCGGGACCGCCCCGGCTGGCACTGAAGCTTTCTTT.

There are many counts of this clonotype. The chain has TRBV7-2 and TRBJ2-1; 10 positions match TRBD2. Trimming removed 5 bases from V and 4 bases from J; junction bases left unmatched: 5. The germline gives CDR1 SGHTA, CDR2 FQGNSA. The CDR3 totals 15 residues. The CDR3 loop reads CASSTWTSGYNEQFF. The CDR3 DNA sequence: TGTGCCAGCAGCACCTGGACTAGCGGTTACAATGAGCAGTTCTTC.

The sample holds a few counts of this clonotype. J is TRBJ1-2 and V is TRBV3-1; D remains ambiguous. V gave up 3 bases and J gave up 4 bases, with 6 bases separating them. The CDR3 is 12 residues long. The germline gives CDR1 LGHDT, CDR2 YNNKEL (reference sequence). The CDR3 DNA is TGTGCCAGCAGCCAGCGGGCCTATGGCTACACCTTC. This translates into CASSQRAYGYTF.

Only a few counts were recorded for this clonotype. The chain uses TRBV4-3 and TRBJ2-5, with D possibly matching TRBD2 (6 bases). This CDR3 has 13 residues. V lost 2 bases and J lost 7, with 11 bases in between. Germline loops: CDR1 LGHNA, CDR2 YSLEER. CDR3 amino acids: CASSQSGWGTQYF. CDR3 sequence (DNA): TGCGCCAGCAGCCAAAGCGGGTGGGGGACCCAGTACTTC.

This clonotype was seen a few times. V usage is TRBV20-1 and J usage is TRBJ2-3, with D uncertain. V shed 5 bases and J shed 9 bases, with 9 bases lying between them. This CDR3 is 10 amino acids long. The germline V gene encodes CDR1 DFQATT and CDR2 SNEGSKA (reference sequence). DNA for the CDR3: TGCAGTGCTGCACTCGCAACGCAGTATTTT. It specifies CSAALATQYF.

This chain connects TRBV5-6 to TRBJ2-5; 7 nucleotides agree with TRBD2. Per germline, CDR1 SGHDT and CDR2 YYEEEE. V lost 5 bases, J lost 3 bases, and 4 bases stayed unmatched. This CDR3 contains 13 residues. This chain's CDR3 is CASRHRGEETQYF. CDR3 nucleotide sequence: TGTGCCAGCAGACACCGGGGGGAAGAGACCCAGTACTTC.

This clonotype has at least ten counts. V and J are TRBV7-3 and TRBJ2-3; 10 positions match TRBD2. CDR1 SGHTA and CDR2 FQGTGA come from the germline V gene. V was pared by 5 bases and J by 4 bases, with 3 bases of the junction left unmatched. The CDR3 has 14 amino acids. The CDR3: CASSPSGGADTQYF. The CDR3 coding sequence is TGTGCCAGCAGCCCAAGCGGGGGGGCAGATACGCAGTATTTT.

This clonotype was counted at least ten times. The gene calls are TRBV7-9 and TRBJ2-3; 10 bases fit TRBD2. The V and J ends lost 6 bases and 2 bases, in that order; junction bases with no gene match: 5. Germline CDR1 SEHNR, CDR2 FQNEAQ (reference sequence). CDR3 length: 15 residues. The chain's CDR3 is CASRSLAGDTDTQYF. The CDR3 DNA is TGTGCCAGCAGATCTCTAGCGGGGGACACAGATACGCAGTATTTT.

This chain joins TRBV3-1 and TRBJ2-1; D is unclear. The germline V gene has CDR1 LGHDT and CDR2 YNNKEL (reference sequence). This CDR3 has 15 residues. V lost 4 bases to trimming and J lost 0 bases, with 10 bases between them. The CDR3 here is CASSLLVSSYNEQFF. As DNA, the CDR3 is TGTGCCAGCAGCCTCTTGGTCAGCTCCTACAATGAGCAGTTCTTC.